A selection of T cell receptor beta chains follows, all from one sample in a study of metastatic and nonmetastatic thyroid tumors. Through MiXCR, TCRdb re-clonotyped the PCR reads. Among tens of thousands of clones, 10% to 15% were seen once, and the ten largest hold around 22%. Sequenced material: blood. The receptors were gathered from a female donor with papillary thyroid cancer or a benign thyroid nodule (not recorded which). Some clones in this sample may be carry-over from other donors' samples. Each CDR3 is given with its conserved first and last residue. The D gene is left open where the match is weak. Size is stated for part of the rows, as once, few or many counts, or as a class when the clone is expanded.

abundance,j_gene,v_gene,d_gene,CDR3nt,CDR3aa
.,TRBJ2-3,TRBV5-1,.,TGCGCCAGCAGCTTGACCAGTCCCTTGCCACGGGGGGCCACAGATACGCAGTATTTT,CASSLTSPLPRGATDTQYF
many,TRBJ2-1,TRBV19,.,TGTGCCAGTAGTATCGCGAGCGGAGGGGGTGCCTACAATGAGCAGTTCTTC,CASSIASGGGAYNEQFF
.,TRBJ2-3,TRBV5-4,.,TGTGCCAGCAGCTTGGTGCCTACCACCCCACGCACAGATACGCAGTTTTTT,CASSLVPTTPRTDTQFF
.,TRBJ1-3,TRBV5-1,TRBD1,TGCGCCAGCAGCTTGGGGACAGGGTCCTCTGGAAACACCATATATTTT,CASSLGTGSSGNTIYF
many,TRBJ2-3,TRBV7-2,.,TGTGCCAGCAGCTTAGCGCTGGGGTACGGCGGCACAGATACGCAGTATTTT,CASSLALGYGGTDTQYF
many,TRBJ2-2,TRBV7-2,.,TGTGCCAGCAGCCCAACTTTCGCCGGGGAGCTGTTTTTT,CASSPTFAGELFF
many,TRBJ2-1,TRBV19,TRBD2,TGTGCCAGTCAAAGCGGGAGGGCCTTTGAGCAGTTCTTC,CASQSGRAFEQFF
medium-sized,TRBJ2-7,TRBV12-3/TRBV12-4,.,TGTGCCAGCAGTTTAGGGGGCAGTCTAGGAGAGCAGTACTTC,CASSLGGSLGEQYF
.,TRBJ2-5,TRBV6-1,.,TGTTCCAGTAGGCTCACAGGAGAGACCCAGTACTTC,CSSRLTGETQYF
few,TRBJ1-1,TRBV12-3/TRBV12-4,.,TGTGCCAGCGGGACATGTCGAATGGACACTGAAGCTTTCTTT,CASGTCRMDTEAFF
many,TRBJ2-6,TRBV28,.,TGTGCCACGCTAAGGTCTGCTGGGGCCAACGTCCTGACTTTC,CATLRSAGANVLTF
many,TRBJ1-1,TRBV19,TRBD1,TGTGCCAGTAGTCCCCCTGGGAGGGGGCGCTGGACTGAAGCTTTCTTT,CASSPPGRGRWTEAFF
.,TRBJ1-2,TRBV28,.,TGTGCCAGCAGTTTATCGGGGGGGAGGGCAGGGGATGGCTACACCTTC,CASSLSGGRAGDGYTF
.,TRBJ2-2,TRBV11-2,TRBD1,TGTTCCAGCAGCTTAGACAGGGGGCCTGGCACCGGGGAGCTGTTTTTT,CSSSLDRGPGTGELFF
many,TRBJ1-1,TRBV10-3,.,TGTGCCATCACCGAGGGGATGAACACTGAAGCTTTCTTT,CAITEGMNTEAFF
.,TRBJ2-5,TRBV6-1,TRBD2,TGTGCCAGCTCTAGCGGGAGGGCCGTGGAGACCCAGTACTTC,CASSSGRAVETQYF
.,TRBJ1-2,TRBV20-1,.,TGCAGTTCTAGATCGGGGCTAGGCTATGGCTACACCTTC,CSSRSGLGYGYTF
few,TRBJ1-2,TRBV28,.,TGTGCCAGCAGTCTAGGTACAGGGACATATGGCTACACCTTC,CASSLGTGTYGYTF
many,TRBJ2-3,TRBV27,.,TGTGCCAGCAGTTTGGTGCCAGATACGCAGTATTTT,CASSLVPDTQYF
many,TRBJ2-1,TRBV5-6,TRBD2,TGTGCCAGCAGCTTGGGACTAGCGGGAGATCTGGCCTACAATGAGCAGTTCTTC,CASSLGLAGDLAYNEQFF
.,TRBJ2-5,TRBV2,.,TGTGGGAGCAGTGGGGACAAGCGGGCTCTAGAGACCCAGTACTTC,CGSSGDKRALETQYF
medium-sized,TRBJ2-6,TRBV6-1,TRBD1,TGTGCCAGCAGTGTGCGGACAGGTCGCTCTGGGGCCAACGTCCTGACTTTC,CASSVRTGRSGANVLTF
many,TRBJ1-1,TRBV7-9,.,TGTGCCAGCAGCACGGCCGGGGGGAACACTGAAGCTTTCTTT,CASSTAGGNTEAFF
many,TRBJ2-2,TRBV19,.,TGTGCCAGTAGTATAGAAGGAGTCAGTAGAACCGGGGAGCTGTTTTTT,CASSIEGVSRTGELFF
many,TRBJ1-2,TRBV28,.,TGTGCCAGCAGTTTAGTCCAGGGGTATGGCTACACCTTC,CASSLVQGYGYTF
many,TRBJ2-4,TRBV28,.,TGTGCCAGCAGTGGGGACGGGAACATTCAGTACTTC,CASSGDGNIQYF
many,TRBJ1-4,TRBV6-1,.,TGTGCCAGCACGAGGGGGTCGCATGAAAAACTGTTTTTT,CASTRGSHEKLFF
many,TRBJ1-2,TRBV18,.,TGTGCCAGCTCACCCACGGACAGCTTCTATGGCTACACCTTC,CASSPTDSFYGYTF
.,TRBJ2-1,TRBV20-1,TRBD1,TGCAGTGCTAGGGGACAGGCCTACAATGAGCAGTTCTTT,CSARGQAYNEQFF
many,TRBJ1-3,TRBV5-1,.,TGCGCCAGCAGCTTGGAGGGGCGCCCCTATTTCTCTGGAAACACCATATATTTT,CASSLEGRPYFSGNTIYF
many,TRBJ2-1,TRBV4-1,.,TGCGCCAGCAGCCAAGTTTCCACTAATTCTATGAATGAGCAGTTCTTC,CASSQVSTNSMNEQFF
few,TRBJ2-1,TRBV15,TRBD1,TGTGCCACCAGCAGAGATCGGTCGACAGGGGGCAATGAGCAGTTCTTC,CATSRDRSTGGNEQFF
many,TRBJ1-2,TRBV20-1,TRBD1,TGCAGTGCTCCCGGACAGGGCCACTATGGCTACACCTTC,CSAPGQGHYGYTF
.,TRBJ1-2,TRBV7-9,TRBD1,TGTGCCAGCAGCCGGGACAGGGCAAACTATGGCTACACCTTC,CASSRDRANYGYTF
many,TRBJ2-7,TRBV15,.,TGTGCCACCAGCAGAGACCGTGGGAGAAGCGACGAGCAGTACTTC,CATSRDRGRSDEQYF
many,TRBJ1-2,TRBV7-2,.,TGTGCCAGCAGCTCCCGGGACACTACTAACTATGGCTACACCTTC,CASSSRDTTNYGYTF
medium-sized,TRBJ1-1,TRBV25-1,TRBD1,TGTGCCAGCAGTGCCTCGACAGGGGCCCTAGGAGACACTGAAGCTTTCTTT,CASSASTGALGDTEAFF
many,TRBJ1-1,TRBV20-1,.,TGCAGTGCTATCCCGATTGGGGGGCGAGGGAACACTGAAGCTTTCTTT,CSAIPIGGRGNTEAFF
medium-sized,TRBJ2-6,TRBV6-6,TRBD2,TGTGCCAGCACCCTGGGGCGGGGGTCCTCGGTGGGGGCCAACGTCCTGACTTTC,CASTLGRGSSVGANVLTF
medium-sized,TRBJ2-5,TRBV6-1,.,TGTGCCAGCAGTTATTTACGAGGGGGTGGGCAAGAGACCCAGTACTTC,CASSYLRGGGQETQYF
many,TRBJ1-2,TRBV11-1,TRBD1,TGTGCCAGCAGCCTTGGCGCCTACGGGACAGGGGATCATGGCTACACCTTC,CASSLGAYGTGDHGYTF
.,TRBJ2-2,TRBV10-2,.,TGCGCCAGCACCCATTATAAGAACAGGAACACCGGGGAGCTGTTTTTT,CASTHYKNRNTGELFF
medium-sized,TRBJ2-6,TRBV6-2/TRBV6-3,.,TGTGCCAGCAGAGGGGCGTCTGGGGCCAACGTCCTGACTTTC,CASRGASGANVLTF
many,TRBJ1-1,TRBV28,.,TGTGCCAGCAGTCCGAGGGAGGGTCGGGGCACTGAAGCTTTCTTT,CASSPREGRGTEAFF
.,TRBJ1-1,TRBV9,.,TGTGCCAGCAGCTCTGGGGACATTCGGAACACTGAAGCTTTCTTT,CASSSGDIRNTEAFF
many,TRBJ1-1,TRBV7-2,.,TGTGCCAGCAGCTTCCCCTCGAGGGTTTTCGACACTGAAGCTTTCTTT,CASSFPSRVFDTEAFF
medium-sized,TRBJ1-6,TRBV28,TRBD1,TGTGCCAGCAGAGTAAGGGACAGGGGTTCACCCCTCCACTTT,CASRVRDRGSPLHF